These 9 T cell receptor beta chains were sequenced from one sample in a study of cytomegalovirus exposure and HLA in healthy donors. In the PCR, 60 Vbeta and 13 Jbeta primers were used. Data came from immunoSEQ multiplex PCR; TCRdb stores just in-frame clones and leaves some out. The sample lists around 130,000 clones, about 80% occurring once. Sequenced material: PBMCs. The origin of the receptors is a woman younger than 35 in good health and CMV-seronegative.

This chain joins TRBV11-2 and TRBJ2-5, with 10 positions matching TRBD2. Per the germline V gene, CDR1 is SGHAT and CDR2 is FQNNGV. J gave up 1 base and V 5 bases, and 4 bases lay outside the gene matches. The CDR3 consists of 15 residues. CDR3 region: CASSPRLAGQETQYF. CDR3 nucleotide sequence: TGTGCCAGCAGCCCCCGACTAGCGGGCCAAGAGACCCAGTACTTC.

The chain uses TRBV7-9 and TRBJ1-4, with D unclear. In germline, CDR1 is SEHNR, CDR2 FQNEAQ (reference sequence). The CDR3 loop spans 16 amino acids. V lost 3 bases to trimming and J lost 0 bases, with 11 bases between them. The DNA of the CDR3 is TGTGCCAGCAGCTTCGGCCGGAGGGCAACTAATGAAAAACTGTTTTTT. Its translation is CASSFGRRATNEKLFF.

The chain joins TRBV18 to TRBJ1-4; D call uncertain. The CDR3 spans 14 residues. V lost 6 bases to trimming and J lost 7 bases, with 15 bases between them. CDR1 KGHSH and CDR2 LQKENI come from the germline V gene. The CDR3 is CASSGGDGSEKLFF. CDR3 DNA sequence: TGTGCCAGCTCCGGAGGCGATGGGAGTGAAAAACTGTTTTTT. Drawing the rest from reference TRBV18 and TRBJ1-4, the complete variable domain is NAGVMQNPRHLVRRRGQEARLRCSPMKGHSHVYWYRQLPEEGLKFMVYLQKENIIDESGMPKERFSAEFPKEGPSILRIQQVVRGDSAAYFCASSGGDGSEKLFFGSGTQLSVL.

This clone appeared once. The gene calls are TRBV29-1 and TRBJ1-4, with D perhaps TRBD1 (6 bases). Germline V gene sequence: CDR1 SQVTM, CDR2 ANQGSEA. The CDR3 length is 15 residues. Trimming pared 4 bases from V and 3 bases from J, leaving 15 bases between. The CDR3 loop reads CSVGPTGIPNEKLFF. CDR3 bases: TGCAGCGTTGGACCCACAGGGATACCTAATGAAAAACTGTTTTTT.

This clone has a single count. This rearrangement joins TRBV6-5 to TRBJ2-5, with 7 bases identical to TRBD1. This CDR3 is built from 12 residues. V trimming: 7 bases; J trimming: 7 bases; junction bases outside the gene matches: 6. The germline V gene encodes CDR1 MNHEY and CDR2 SVGAGI. Written as DNA, the CDR3 is TGTGCCAGCAAAGGGGGCCTGGGGACCCAGTACTTC. Its translation: CASKGGLGTQYF.

This chain uses TRBV4-1 with TRBJ2-7; 8 nucleotides agree with TRBD2. The germline V gene encodes CDR1 MGHRA and CDR2 YSYEKL. V shed 0 bases, J shed 4 bases, and the junction held 11 bases outside the gene matches. This CDR3 is 17 amino acids long. Here the CDR3 reads CASSQEGSGGGLYEQYF. The DNA for the CDR3 is TGCGCCAGCAGCCAAGAGGGTAGCGGCGGGGGGCTATACGAGCAGTACTTC.

V and J are TRBV9 and TRBJ2-5, with 12 bases that match TRBD2. The CDR3 totals 15 residues. Germline-derived CDR1 and CDR2 are SGDLS and YYNGEE. Trimming took 1 base from V and 4 from J; bases not matched to a gene: 2. In DNA form, the CDR3 reads TGTGCCAGCAGCGTAACGGGACTAGCGGGAGAGACCCAGTACTTC. Protein sequence: CASSVTGLAGETQYF.

The chain joins TRBV27 to TRBJ1-1; possible D gene TRBD1, 5 bases. There are 15 residues in the CDR3. Germline V lookup: CDR1 MNHEY, CDR2 SMNVEV (reference sequence). V dropped 8 bases and J dropped 1 base, with 17 bases sitting between them. The CDR3 region has the DNA TGTGCCAGCCTTTATAGGGGCGAGGCGAACACTGAAGCTTTCTTT. Protein: CASLYRGEANTEAFF.

This sequence joins TRBV6-5 and TRBJ1-1; a weak D match, TRBD1 (5 bases). Germline V gives CDR1 MNHEY, CDR2 SVGAGI. The CDR3 extends over 15 amino acids. The V and J ends lost 1 base and 5 bases respectively, with 14 bases between them. DNA for the CDR3: TGTGCCAGCAGTTACTGGGGGGGGTTAGGAACTGAAGCTTTCTTT. This codes for CASSYWGGLGTEAFF.